This T cell receptor beta chain was documented in a study of early T cells in non-severe SARS-CoV-2 infection. The TCR library protocol attached unique molecular identifiers to the individual cDNA molecules. TCRdb itself ran the 5' RACE reads through MiXCR, one entry per CDR3 protein. The table lists roughly 45,000 distinct CDR3 sequences, 3.5% to 4.5% of them singletons. This clonotype has ten or more counts. The CDR3 loop spans 14 amino acids. The V and J ends lost 5 bases and 0 bases respectively, with 8 bases between them. Sequenced: whole blood. The chain has TRBV12-3 or TRBV12-4 and TRBJ1-5; D perhaps matches TRBD1 (6 bases). This TCR came from an adult who was a healthcare worker with PCR-confirmed SARS-CoV-2 infection or an uninfected control (not recorded which). The CDR3 region is CASSRGYSNQPQHF. The CDR3 nucleotides are TGTGCCAGCAGTAGGGGGTATAGCAATCAGCCCCAGCATTTT.